This T cell receptor (beta chain) was documented in a study of cytomegalovirus exposure and HLA in healthy donors. As for the study in general: Of all 400 or so donors who were genotyped, roughly 81% belonged to the Caucasian-associated ancestry cluster. Study conclusions and caveats: Common viral pathogens (according to a later analysis) appeared linked to several of the most significant clusters. Because they were indistinguishable, some V segments, including TRBV6-2 and TRBV6-3, were excluded.

Healthy bone marrow donors made up the donor group. With V trimmed by 6 bases and J by 3 bases, 2 bases remained unmatched. Germline values: CDR1 MNHEY, CDR2 SMNVEV (reference sequence). This CDR3 contains 13 residues. Concerning this clone itself: The antigen is undetermined.

PCR involved 60 Vbeta and 13 Jbeta primers. Data came from immunoSEQ multiplex PCR; TCRdb stores just in-frame clones and leaves some out. The table shows fewer than 250,000 clones, with roughly four fifths occurring only once. J is TRBJ1-5 and V is TRBV27; 7 bases are shared with TRBD1. Sequenced material: PBMCs. This TCR came from a woman in her thirties in good health and CMV-seropositive. The CDR3 region is CASRGQLNQPQHF. DNA of the CDR3: TGTGCCAGCAGGGGACAGCTCAATCAGCCCCAGCATTTT.